A selection of T cell receptor beta chains follows, all from one sample in a study of T cells in Graves' hyperthyroidism and ophthalmopathy. TCRdb independently ran MiXCR on the multiplex PCR reads; one entry per CDR3 protein. The table shows about 350,000 distinct CDR3 sequences, with around 15% occurring only once. Sequencing used blood. These receptors were taken from a woman between 55 and 75 years old with Graves' ophthalmopathy. Both conserved end residues are part of each CDR3. D genes are given only for firm matches. Expanded clones get a size class; other rows say once, few or many, or leave the size out.

d_gene: -; abundance: -; v_gene: TRBV28; j_gene: TRBJ2-2; CDR3nt: TGTGCCAGCAGTTTCGACGGCAGCACCGGGGAGCTGTTTTTT; CDR3aa: CASSFDGSTGELFF
d_gene: -; abundance: many; v_gene: TRBV6-5; j_gene: TRBJ2-1; CDR3nt: TGTGCCAGCAGTTACAGCCATCACCCATACAATGAGCAGTTCTTC; CDR3aa: CASSYSHHPYNEQFF
d_gene: -; abundance: many; v_gene: TRBV20-1; j_gene: TRBJ2-1; CDR3nt: TGCAGTGCTAGTGAGCCTAGCCTTTACAATGAGCAGTTCTTC; CDR3aa: CSASEPSLYNEQFF
d_gene: -; abundance: -; v_gene: TRBV2; j_gene: TRBJ1-5; CDR3nt: TGTGCCAGGGGGGGGGACAATCAGCCCCAGCATTTT; CDR3aa: CARGGDNQPQHF
d_gene: -; abundance: -; v_gene: TRBV5-1; j_gene: TRBJ2-2; CDR3nt: TGCGCCAGCAGCCCGCCCAGGGCCGGGGAGCTGTTTTTT; CDR3aa: CASSPPRAGELFF
d_gene: TRBD2; abundance: many; v_gene: TRBV20-1; j_gene: TRBJ2-1; CDR3nt: TGCAGTGCTAGAGTGGGGCCTCCGGGACTAGCGGGACGATACAATGAGCAGTTCTTC; CDR3aa: CSARVGPPGLAGRYNEQFF
d_gene: -; abundance: many; v_gene: TRBV7-2; j_gene: TRBJ2-7; CDR3nt: TGTGCCAGCAGCTTAAAATCCAGGAGCGAGCAGTACTTC; CDR3aa: CASSLKSRSEQYF
d_gene: -; abundance: many; v_gene: TRBV20-1; j_gene: TRBJ2-4; CDR3nt: TGCAGTGCTAGAGACGTGGGCTCGAGCCCTGGGAACATTCAGTACTTC; CDR3aa: CSARDVGSSPGNIQYF
d_gene: -; abundance: many; v_gene: TRBV28; j_gene: TRBJ2-3; CDR3nt: TGTGCCAGCAGTTTCTCATGGCGATCTAGCACAGATACGCAGTATTTT; CDR3aa: CASSFSWRSSTDTQYF
d_gene: TRBD1; abundance: many; v_gene: TRBV5-6; j_gene: TRBJ1-1; CDR3nt: TGTGCCAGCAGTTTAGACAGGGCGAGGACTGAAGCTTTCTTT; CDR3aa: CASSLDRARTEAFF
d_gene: TRBD2; abundance: many; v_gene: TRBV7-2; j_gene: TRBJ2-5; CDR3nt: TGTGCCAGCAGCTTAACGGGGGGGGCGTGGGAGACCCAGTACTTC; CDR3aa: CASSLTGGAWETQYF
d_gene: -; abundance: few; v_gene: TRBV19; j_gene: TRBJ2-2; CDR3nt: TGTGCCAGTAGGCCGGGCGCGTCCGGGGAGCTGTTTTTT; CDR3aa: CASRPGASGELFF
d_gene: -; abundance: -; v_gene: TRBV5-1; j_gene: TRBJ1-5; CDR3nt: TGCGCCAGCAGCTTGGCCAATGGGGCTGGACAGCCCCAGCATTTT; CDR3aa: CASSLANGAGQPQHF
d_gene: TRBD1; abundance: -; v_gene: TRBV6-5; j_gene: TRBJ1-1; CDR3nt: TGTGCCAGCAGTTCTGCCGGGACAGGGCCCGACACTGAAGCTTTCTTT; CDR3aa: CASSSAGTGPDTEAFF
d_gene: TRBD2; abundance: -; v_gene: TRBV5-4; j_gene: TRBJ2-2; CDR3nt: TGTGCCAGCAGCGCACCCCTAGCGGGAGGTACCGGGGAGCTGTTTTTT; CDR3aa: CASSAPLAGGTGELFF
d_gene: TRBD2; abundance: few; v_gene: TRBV10-1; j_gene: TRBJ2-2; CDR3nt: TGCGCCAGCAGTACTAGCGGGAGGCCCGGGGAGCTGTTTTTT; CDR3aa: CASSTSGRPGELFF
d_gene: -; abundance: few; v_gene: TRBV5-1; j_gene: TRBJ1-2; CDR3nt: TGTGCCAGCAGCTTAGGACAACCTCGTGGCTACACCTTC; CDR3aa: CASSLGQPRGYTF
d_gene: -; abundance: few; v_gene: TRBV18; j_gene: TRBJ2-1; CDR3nt: TGTGCCAGCTCGCGGACATCCGACTCCTACAATGAGCAGTTCTTC; CDR3aa: CASSRTSDSYNEQFF
d_gene: -; abundance: many; v_gene: TRBV7-8; j_gene: TRBJ1-2; CDR3nt: TGTGCCAGCAGCCTCGGACAGCCCTATGGCTACACCTTC; CDR3aa: CASSLGQPYGYTF
d_gene: TRBD2; abundance: -; v_gene: TRBV9; j_gene: TRBJ2-1; CDR3nt: TGTGCCAGCATCACAGGCGGGAGTAAATTATGGGACAATGAGCAGTTCTTC; CDR3aa: CASITGGSKLWDNEQFF
d_gene: -; abundance: many; v_gene: TRBV5-1; j_gene: TRBJ2-2; CDR3nt: TGCGCCAGCAGCTTGTCCGACAGCACCGGGGAGCTGTTTTTT; CDR3aa: CASSLSDSTGELFF
d_gene: TRBD2; abundance: -; v_gene: TRBV20-1; j_gene: TRBJ2-2; CDR3nt: TGCAGTGCTAGAGTCACCCGAGCGGGAGCCCTGAACACCGGGGAGCTGTTTTTT; CDR3aa: CSARVTRAGALNTGELFF
d_gene: -; abundance: -; v_gene: TRBV15; j_gene: TRBJ1-2; CDR3nt: TGTGCCACCAGCAGGGGTGGGGAGGGGTCCTATGGCTACACCTTC; CDR3aa: CATSRGGEGSYGYTF
d_gene: -; abundance: few; v_gene: TRBV10-3; j_gene: TRBJ1-6; CDR3nt: TGTGCCATCAGTGATACCGGGACGACTAATTCACCCCTCCACTTT; CDR3aa: CAISDTGTTNSPLHF
d_gene: TRBD1; abundance: many; v_gene: TRBV11-2; j_gene: TRBJ2-1; CDR3nt: TGTGCCAGCAGCGGGGACAGTATCAATGAGCAGTTCTTC; CDR3aa: CASSGDSINEQFF
d_gene: -; abundance: many; v_gene: TRBV3-1; j_gene: TRBJ2-3; CDR3nt: TGTGCCAGCAGCCACGGACTGGGGGGCACAGATACGCAGTATTTT; CDR3aa: CASSHGLGGTDTQYF
d_gene: -; abundance: few; v_gene: TRBV27; j_gene: TRBJ2-1; CDR3nt: TGTGCCAGCAGTACGTTGCAATTTTACAATGAGCAGTTCTTC; CDR3aa: CASSTLQFYNEQFF
d_gene: -; abundance: once; v_gene: TRBV5-1; j_gene: TRBJ2-6; CDR3nt: TGCGCCAGCAGTAGTGTCTCTGGGGCCAACGTCCTGACTTTC; CDR3aa: CASSSVSGANVLTF
d_gene: TRBD2; abundance: -; v_gene: TRBV5-1; j_gene: TRBJ2-7; CDR3nt: TGCGGCAGCAGCGGGACTAGCGGGAGCTACGAGCAGCACTTC; CDR3aa: CGSSGTSGSYEQHF
d_gene: TRBD2; abundance: many; v_gene: TRBV4-1; j_gene: TRBJ2-5; CDR3nt: TGCGCCAGCAGCCCACGGACTAGCCCGGAGACCCAGTACTTC; CDR3aa: CASSPRTSPETQYF
d_gene: -; abundance: few; v_gene: TRBV12-3/TRBV12-4; j_gene: TRBJ1-5; CDR3nt: TGTGCCAGCAGTTTATCGGCCCGGCTTCAGCCCCAGCATTTT; CDR3aa: CASSLSARLQPQHF
d_gene: -; abundance: few; v_gene: TRBV9; j_gene: TRBJ1-2; CDR3nt: TGTGCCAGCAGCGTACAGGGCAATTCTAACTATGGCTACACCTTC; CDR3aa: CASSVQGNSNYGYTF
d_gene: TRBD1; abundance: many; v_gene: TRBV6-1; j_gene: TRBJ2-7; CDR3nt: TGTGCCAGCAGTAATGGGGACAGTGCCTACGAGCAGTACTTC; CDR3aa: CASSNGDSAYEQYF
d_gene: TRBD2; abundance: many; v_gene: TRBV11-2; j_gene: TRBJ2-2; CDR3nt: TGTGCCAGCAGCCAACCGGGACTAGCGGAACCCGGGGAGCTGTTTTTT; CDR3aa: CASSQPGLAEPGELFF
d_gene: TRBD2; abundance: many; v_gene: TRBV2; j_gene: TRBJ2-7; CDR3nt: TGTGCCAGTTACTCCGGGACTAGTTCCTACGAGCAGTACTTC; CDR3aa: CASYSGTSSYEQYF
d_gene: -; abundance: few; v_gene: TRBV19; j_gene: TRBJ2-3; CDR3nt: TGTGCCAGTAGTTCCCCGGCGGGATCTAGCACAGATACGCAGTATTTT; CDR3aa: CASSSPAGSSTDTQYF
d_gene: TRBD1; abundance: few; v_gene: TRBV2; j_gene: TRBJ1-5; CDR3nt: TGTGCCAGCAGTGGGACAGGGGGAGCGCAGCCCCAGCATTTT; CDR3aa: CASSGTGGAQPQHF
d_gene: TRBD1; abundance: many; v_gene: TRBV2; j_gene: TRBJ2-2; CDR3nt: TGTGCCACCCTCCCCGGGCAGACAGGGGGCGAGGAGCTGTTTTTT; CDR3aa: CATLPGQTGGEELFF
d_gene: TRBD1; abundance: many; v_gene: TRBV5-1; j_gene: TRBJ2-7; CDR3nt: TGCGCCAGCACCGTCGGGACAGGGGGGTCCTACGAGCAGTACTTC; CDR3aa: CASTVGTGGSYEQYF
d_gene: -; abundance: many; v_gene: TRBV7-6; j_gene: TRBJ2-5; CDR3nt: TGTGCCAGCAGCTTAGGTTGGCGAGAGACCCAGTACTTC; CDR3aa: CASSLGWRETQYF
d_gene: -; abundance: few; v_gene: TRBV24-1; j_gene: TRBJ2-3; CDR3nt: TGTGCCACCAGTGTTGGGGCGTTGGATACGCAGTATTTT; CDR3aa: CATSVGALDTQYF
d_gene: TRBD2; abundance: many; v_gene: TRBV24-1; j_gene: TRBJ2-1; CDR3nt: TGTGCCACCAGTGATCCTAGCGGGAGGGAGGACAATGAGCAGTTCTTC; CDR3aa: CATSDPSGREDNEQFF
d_gene: TRBD2; abundance: -; v_gene: TRBV20-1; j_gene: TRBJ2-5; CDR3nt: TGCAGTGCCCAGCCGGGGGGACAAGAGACCCAGTACTTC; CDR3aa: CSAQPGGQETQYF
d_gene: -; abundance: many; v_gene: TRBV2; j_gene: TRBJ2-7; CDR3nt: TGTGCCAGCAGTGGTGTAGGATGGACTTCCTACGAGCAGTACTTC; CDR3aa: CASSGVGWTSYEQYF
d_gene: -; abundance: many; v_gene: TRBV11-2; j_gene: TRBJ2-3; CDR3nt: TGTGCCAGCAGCTTATACCCGACCGATACGCAGTATTTT; CDR3aa: CASSLYPTDTQYF
d_gene: -; abundance: few; v_gene: TRBV6-1; j_gene: TRBJ1-2; CDR3nt: TGTGCCAGCAGTAAAGGCAGGAAAGTAAACTATGGCTACACCTTC; CDR3aa: CASSKGRKVNYGYTF
d_gene: -; abundance: -; v_gene: TRBV15; j_gene: TRBJ2-5; CDR3nt: TGTGCCACCAGCAGACCCTCGGACCGATTTCTGTACTTC; CDR3aa: CATSRPSDRFLYF
d_gene: TRBD1; abundance: many; v_gene: TRBV7-9; j_gene: TRBJ2-7; CDR3nt: TGTGCCAGCAGTTTGGACAGGGGTGTGGAGCAGTACTTC; CDR3aa: CASSLDRGVEQYF
d_gene: -; abundance: -; v_gene: TRBV12-5; j_gene: TRBJ1-2; CDR3nt: TGTGCTAGTGGTTTGGAAAGGGTGGACTATGGCTACACCTTC; CDR3aa: CASGLERVDYGYTF
d_gene: TRBD1; abundance: -; v_gene: TRBV10-2; j_gene: TRBJ1-6; CDR3nt: TGCGCCAGCAGTGAACAAACAGGGGCGGATAATTCACCCCTCCACTTT; CDR3aa: CASSEQTGADNSPLHF
d_gene: TRBD1; abundance: -; v_gene: TRBV6-5; j_gene: TRBJ1-2; CDR3nt: TGTGCCAGCAGTTACTCTGGGACAGGGGGTGGCTACACCTTC; CDR3aa: CASSYSGTGGGYTF
d_gene: -; abundance: -; v_gene: TRBV20-1; j_gene: TRBJ2-3; CDR3nt: TGCAGTGCTAGTTGGATAGCCTACCCCACAGATACGCAGTATTTT; CDR3aa: CSASWIAYPTDTQYF
d_gene: TRBD1; abundance: many; v_gene: TRBV28; j_gene: TRBJ2-7; CDR3nt: TGTGCCAGCAGTTTCCCGGGACAGCCGAACTACGAGCAGTACTTC; CDR3aa: CASSFPGQPNYEQYF
d_gene: -; abundance: few; v_gene: TRBV19; j_gene: TRBJ2-1; CDR3nt: TGTGCCAGTAGTACGCCAACCGGGACTTACTCCTACAATGAGCAGTTCTTC; CDR3aa: CASSTPTGTYSYNEQFF
d_gene: TRBD2; abundance: many; v_gene: TRBV4-1; j_gene: TRBJ2-4; CDR3nt: TGCGCCAGCAGCCCCGGACTAGCGGAACCGCAGGACAAAAACATTCAGTACTTC; CDR3aa: CASSPGLAEPQDKNIQYF